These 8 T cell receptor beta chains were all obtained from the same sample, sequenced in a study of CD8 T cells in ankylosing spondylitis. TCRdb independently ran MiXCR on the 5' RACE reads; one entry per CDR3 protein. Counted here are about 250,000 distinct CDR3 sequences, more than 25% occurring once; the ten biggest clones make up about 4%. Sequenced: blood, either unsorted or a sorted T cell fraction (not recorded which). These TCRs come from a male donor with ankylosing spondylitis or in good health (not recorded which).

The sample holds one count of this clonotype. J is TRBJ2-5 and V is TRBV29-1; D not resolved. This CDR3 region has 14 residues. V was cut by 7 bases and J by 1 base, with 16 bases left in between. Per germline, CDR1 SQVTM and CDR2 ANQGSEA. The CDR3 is CSAEIDSVQETQYF. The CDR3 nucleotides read TGCAGCGCCGAGATAGATTCGGTCCAAGAGACCCAGTACTTC.

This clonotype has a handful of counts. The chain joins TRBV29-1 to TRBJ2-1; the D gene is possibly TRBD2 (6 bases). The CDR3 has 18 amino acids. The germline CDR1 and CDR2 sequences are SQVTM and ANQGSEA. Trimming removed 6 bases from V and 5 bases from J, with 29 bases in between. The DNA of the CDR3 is TGCAGCGTCGGAAAGCACTATTCACGGAGAGGAGGGGACAATGAGCAGTTCTTC. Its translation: CSVGKHYSRRGGDNEQFF.

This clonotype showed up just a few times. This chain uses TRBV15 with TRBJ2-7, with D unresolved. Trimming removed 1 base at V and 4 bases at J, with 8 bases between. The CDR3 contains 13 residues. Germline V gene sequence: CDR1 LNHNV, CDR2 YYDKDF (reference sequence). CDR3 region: CATSRVRRYEQYF. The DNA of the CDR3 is TGTGCCACCAGCAGAGTCCGCAGGTACGAGCAGTACTTC.

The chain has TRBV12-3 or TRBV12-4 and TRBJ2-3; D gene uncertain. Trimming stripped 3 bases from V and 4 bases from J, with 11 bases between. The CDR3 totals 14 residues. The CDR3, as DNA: TGTGCCAGCAGTTTGGTGAAGGGTGCAGATACGCAGTATTTT. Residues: CASSLVKGADTQYF.

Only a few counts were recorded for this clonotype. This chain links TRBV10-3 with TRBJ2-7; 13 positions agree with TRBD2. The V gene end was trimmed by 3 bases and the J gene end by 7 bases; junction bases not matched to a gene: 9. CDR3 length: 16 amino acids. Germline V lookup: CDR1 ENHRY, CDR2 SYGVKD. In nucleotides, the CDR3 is TGTGCCATCAGTGACCTACTAGCGGGGGGGACCCGTGAGCAGTACTTC. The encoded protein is CAISDLLAGGTREQYF.

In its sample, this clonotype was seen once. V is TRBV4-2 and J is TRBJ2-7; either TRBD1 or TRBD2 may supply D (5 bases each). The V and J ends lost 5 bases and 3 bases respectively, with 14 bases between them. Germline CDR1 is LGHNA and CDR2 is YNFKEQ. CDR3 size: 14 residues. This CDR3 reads CASSSRLGDYEQYF. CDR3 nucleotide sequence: TGTGCCAGCAGCTCTCGTTTGGGGGACTACGAGCAGTACTTC.

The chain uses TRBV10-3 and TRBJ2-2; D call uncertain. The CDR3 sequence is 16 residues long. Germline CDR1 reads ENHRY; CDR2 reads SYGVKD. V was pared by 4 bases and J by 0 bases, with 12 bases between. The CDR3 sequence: CAISAWAAPNTGELFF. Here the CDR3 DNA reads TGTGCCATCAGTGCGTGGGCTGCCCCGAACACCGGGGAGCTGTTTTTT.

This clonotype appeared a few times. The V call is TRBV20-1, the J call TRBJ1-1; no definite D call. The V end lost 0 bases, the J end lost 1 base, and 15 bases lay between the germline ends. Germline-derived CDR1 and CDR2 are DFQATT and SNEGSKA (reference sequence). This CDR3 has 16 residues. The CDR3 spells CSARDSRGSQNTEAFF. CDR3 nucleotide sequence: TGCAGTGCTAGAGACAGTCGAGGGTCCCAGAACACTGAAGCTTTCTTT.